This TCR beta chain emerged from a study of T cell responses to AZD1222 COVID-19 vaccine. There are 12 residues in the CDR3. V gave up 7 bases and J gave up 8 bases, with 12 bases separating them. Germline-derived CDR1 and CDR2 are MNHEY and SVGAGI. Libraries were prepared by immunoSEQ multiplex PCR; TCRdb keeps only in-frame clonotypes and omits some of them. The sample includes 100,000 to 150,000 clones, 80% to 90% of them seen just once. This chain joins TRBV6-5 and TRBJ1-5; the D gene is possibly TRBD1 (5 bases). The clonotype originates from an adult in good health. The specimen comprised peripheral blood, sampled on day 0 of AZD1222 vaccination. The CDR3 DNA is TGTGCCAGCACCCCGGGGGGGGAGCCCCAGCATTTT. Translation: CASTPGGEPQHF.